This TCR beta chain appears in the sequencing data of a study of T cell responses to AZD1222 COVID-19 vaccine. Overall study context: Investigators merged groups given second doses at roughly 4 or roughly 12 weeks.

Study observations and caveats: Among the donors, most were white British and more were female, and clonal diversity was possibly underestimated. The peak T cell response came first, and repertoires were sampled only after it.

Germline V gene sequence: CDR1 SNHLY, CDR2 FYNNEI. This CDR3 has 13 amino acids. The trim removed 9 bases at V and 6 bases at J, leaving 5 bases unmatched. Some clones are missing from TCRdb's copy, which holds only in-frame ones; the method was immunoSEQ multiplex PCR. The repertoire holds tens of thousands of clones, with roughly 83% as singletons. A note on this clone: No antigen is known for it.

This clonotype was sampled from an adult in good health. V gene TRBV2 combines with J gene TRBJ2-5; 12 bases fit TRBD1. The sample here was peripheral blood, taken on day 0 of AZD1222 vaccination. The CDR3 nucleotides are TGTGCCAGGAGGGACAGGGGGCCGAAGACCCAGTACTTC. This encodes CARRDRGPKTQYF.